This TCR beta chain is from a study of blood T cell repertoires in COVID-19. Method: immunoSEQ multiplex PCR; TCRdb's copy keeps in-frame clones and lacks some. Found here are some 190,000 clones, 70% to 90% of them singletons; the top ten hold roughly 4.7%. The CDR3 consists of 16 residues. V lost 5 bases, J lost 2 bases, and 19 bases lay in between. Germline CDR1 SGHRS, CDR2 YFSETQ. This chain connects TRBV5-1 to TRBJ1-1; D is possibly TRBD1 (6 bases). The sequence came from a human donor in a cohort sampled during active COVID-19. The sample taken for sequencing was peripheral blood. The CDR3 DNA sequence: TGCGCCAGCAGTCTACAGGGTTTGTGGGACAACACTGAAGCTTTCTTT. It codes for CASSLQGLWDNTEAFF.